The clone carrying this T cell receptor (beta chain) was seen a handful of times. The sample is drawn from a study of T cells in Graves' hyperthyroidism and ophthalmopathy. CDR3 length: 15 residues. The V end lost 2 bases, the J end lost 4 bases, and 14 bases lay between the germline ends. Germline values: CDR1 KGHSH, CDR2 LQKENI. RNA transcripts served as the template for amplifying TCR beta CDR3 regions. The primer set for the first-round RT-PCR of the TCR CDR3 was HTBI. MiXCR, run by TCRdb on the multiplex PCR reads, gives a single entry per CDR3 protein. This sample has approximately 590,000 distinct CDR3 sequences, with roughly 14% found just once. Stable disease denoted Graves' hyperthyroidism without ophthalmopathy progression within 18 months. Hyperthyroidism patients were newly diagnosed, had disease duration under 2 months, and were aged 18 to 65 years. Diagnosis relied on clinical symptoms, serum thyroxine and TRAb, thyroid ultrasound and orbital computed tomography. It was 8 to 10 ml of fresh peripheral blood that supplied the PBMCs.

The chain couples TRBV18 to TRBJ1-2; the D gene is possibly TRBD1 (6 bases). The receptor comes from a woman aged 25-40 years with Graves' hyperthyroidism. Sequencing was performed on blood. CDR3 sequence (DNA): TGTGCCAGCTCACCAAACGCAGGGGAGGCCTATGGCTACACCTTC. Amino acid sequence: CASSPNAGEAYGYTF.